Listed below are T cell receptor beta chains from one sample, sequenced in a study of CD8+CD57+ T cells in acquired aplastic anemia. TCRdb independently ran MiXCR on the reads; one entry per CDR3 protein. The sample includes hundreds of thousands of distinct CDR3 sequences, approximately 79% seen only once; the top ten take 40% to 50%. The specimen was sorted CD4+, CD8+, or CD8+CD57+ T cells (not recorded which) from PBMCs. Receptors were obtained from a human donor with aplastic anemia. Each CDR3 is given with its conserved first and last residue. D genes are given only for firm matches. Only part of the rows carry a size: once, few, many, or a class if the clone is expanded.

- TRBJ1-2 few TRBV29-1 TGCAGCGTTGAAAAGAGCCTAATGGGTGGCTACACCTTC CSVEKSLMGGYTF
- TRBJ2-3 - TRBV7-8 TGCGCCAGCAGCCAAGATCGGAGACCCCCCGCGCAGTCGTTT CASSQDRRPPAQSF
- TRBJ1-5 - TRBV9 TGTGCCAGCAGCGTAGGGTCATATACGCAGTATTTTCAGCATTTC CASSVGSYTQYFQHF
- TRBJ2-5 - TRBV7-9 TGTGCCACCAGCTTAGGCACCGGGGAGCTGACCTTTGGATTC CATSLGTGELTFGF
- TRBJ2-5 few TRBV2 TGTGCCAGCAGTACAGGAGGTTGGGAGACCCAGTACTTC CASSTGGWETQYF
- TRBJ2-1 - TRBV11-2 TGTGCCAGCAGCTTAGGGGTTACAGGTGGACAGTTCTTC CASSLGVTGGQFF
TRBD1 TRBJ2-3 - TRBV20-1 TGCAGTGCTAGGCCGGGACAGGGGGTGTATACGCAGTATTTT CSARPGQGVYTQYF
- TRBJ2-3 - TRBV13 TGTGCCAGCAGTGATGGGTCAGATACGCAGTATTTT CASSDGSDTQYF
- TRBJ2-1 - TRBV19 TGTGCCAGTAGTGCGACGGGCGCCCCCGGCCATGAGCAGTTCTTC CASSATGAPGHEQFF
- TRBJ2-7 - TRBV7-3 TGTGCCAGCAGCTCCGACGGAACTTGCGGCGAGACGCACTTC CASSSDGTCGETHF
TRBD1 TRBJ1-1 - TRBV29-1 TGCAGCGTTGTCGCGATGGGACAGGGATCTGAAGCTTTCTTT CSVVAMGQGSEAFF
- TRBJ2-3 - TRBV7-7 TGTGCTAGCAGCTTAGGCCCGAGGAATGAGCAGTATTTT CASSLGPRNEQYF
TRBD1 TRBJ2-2 - TRBV2 TGTGCCAGCAGGTTAGGGGGCACGGATACGCTTTTT CASRLGGTDTLF
- TRBJ2-1 once TRBV2 TGTGCCAGCAGGGCCGGCGGCATCTACACTGAGCAGTTTTTC CASRAGGIYTEQFF
- TRBJ1-2 - TRBV11-2 TGTGCCAGCAGCTTAGCGGGAGGTCATAACTATGGCTACACCTTC CASSLAGGHNYGYTF
- TRBJ1-2 - TRBV7-3 TGTGCCAGCAGCTTGAGAGGGGGTGATGACTATGGCTACACCTTC CASSLRGGDDYGYTF
TRBD1 TRBJ2-3 - TRBV25-1 TGCGCCAGCAGTGACCCAGGGGGCAGTGGGACAGATACGCAGTATTTT CASSDPGGSGTDTQYF
TRBD2 TRBJ2-3 once TRBV7-9 TGTGCCAGCAGGGTAGCGGGAGGTCCCGGGGCGCAGTTTTTT CASRVAGGPGAQFF
TRBD2 TRBJ2-2 - TRBV7-2 TGTGCCAGCAGCTCTAGCCGAAGACTAGCGGGCACCGGGGAGCTGTTTTTT CASSSSRRLAGTGELFF
- TRBJ1-2 - TRBV19 TGTGCCAGTAGTATAACTGGCGGCGCCGACAATGGGCAGACCTTC CASSITGGADNGQTF
TRBD2 TRBJ2-1 once TRBV7-8 TGTGCCAGCAGCGAAGCGGGGGGCCATGAGAAGTTCTTC CASSEAGGHEKFF
- TRBJ2-3 - TRBV11-3 TGTGCCAGCAGCGCAGAGCCGACAGGAATAGATACGCAGTATTTT CASSAEPTGIDTQYF
- TRBJ1-1 - TRBV2 TGTGCCAGCAGCTTTACCGACCCCCGGGACTCCCGCTACAATGAAGCTTTCTTT CASSFTDPRDSRYNEAFF
- TRBJ1-2 - TRBV7-9 TGTGCCAGCAGCTTTCAAAGAAGCGGGGGTAGCGACAAGTTC CASSFQRSGGSDKF
- TRBJ2-6 - TRBV20-1 TGCAGTGCCCCGGGACCCAACGGTGGCCTGACTTTC CSAPGPNGGLTF
- TRBJ2-5 - TRBV20-1 TGCAGTGCCAGTAGTTGGGGACCTTTACAAGAGACCCAGTACTTC CSASSWGPLQETQYF
- TRBJ2-2 once TRBV7-2 TGTGCCAGCAGCTTAGCAGCAGGGGAGCATATTTTT CASSLAAGEHIF
- TRBJ2-3 - TRBV9 TGTGCCAGCAGCGTCGAGGGAGGCTCCTATACTTCATATTTT CASSVEGGSYTSYF
- TRBJ2-3 - TRBV2 TGTGCCAGCGGGTTCGCGGGCGCTGCCGAGCCGCAGTATTTT CASGFAGAAEPQYF
TRBD1 TRBJ1-1 many TRBV20-1 TGCAGTGCTAAGACAGGGGGCATGGAGACTGAAGCTTTCTTT CSAKTGGMETEAFF
- TRBJ1-5 - TRBV11-1 TGTGCCAGTAGCGCTGCCCCAGGGTCCGGCAATCAGCCCCAGCATTTT CASSAAPGSGNQPQHF
- TRBJ2-3 once TRBV7-2 TGTGCCAGCAGCTGGGCGGTGGGTCCCGCGCCGCAGTATTTT CASSWAVGPAPQYF
- TRBJ2-6 - TRBV11-2 TGTGCCAGCAGCTCAATCGATAGCGACGGGGCCAACGTCCTGACTTTC CASSSIDSDGANVLTF
- TRBJ1-2 - TRBV5-4 TGCGCCAGCAGCCCAGACCGTGCAGGTGGCTACACCTTC CASSPDRAGGYTF
TRBD1 TRBJ2-5 - TRBV7-9 TGTGCCACCAGCTTAGATCTGACAGGGAAGACTGAAGCTTTC CATSLDLTGKTEAF
- TRBJ1-6 - TRBV5-6 TGTGCCAGCAGCTTGGAGGGGGACGGCTATAATTCACCCCTCCACTTT CASSLEGDGYNSPLHF
- TRBJ2-4 - TRBV7-6 TGTGCCAGCAGCGTAGCCGGGAAGACTAAAGACTTC CASSVAGKTKDF
- TRBJ2-2 - TRBV2 TGTGCCAGCTGTGCTGGGGGGACCCATGAGCAGTTTTTT CASCAGGTHEQFF
- TRBJ2-7 - TRBV2 TGTGCCAGCGGGGAATTTGTGACAGACAAGCAGTACTTT CASGEFVTDKQYF
TRBD1 TRBJ2-3 - TRBV7-2 TGTGCCAGCAGCTTGACAGGGGGCGCCGACTATGGCTACCAGTATTTT CASSLTGGADYGYQYF
TRBD1 TRBJ2-7 - TRBV19 TGTGCCAGTAGTAGTGGACAGGACGCCTACGAGCAGTACTTC CASSSGQDAYEQYF
- TRBJ2-3 - TRBV9 TGTGCCAGCAGCTTAGGAGGTGGGGGGGCTGAGCAGTATTTT CASSLGGGGAEQYF
- TRBJ2-1 - TRBV20-1 TGCAGTGCTAGAGGAGCGGGCGGGGTGAGCTCCTACAATGAGCAGTTCTTC CSARGAGGVSSYNEQFF
- TRBJ1-5 - TRBV7-8 TGTGCCAGCAGCGTAGGCTACAGGGCCGGCGGCAATCAGCCCCAGCATTTT CASSVGYRAGGNQPQHF
- TRBJ2-5 many TRBV7-8 TGTGCCAGCAGCTTAGTAGTCGGGGGGCCAGCCAACGCCGGGGGGCAAGAGACCCAGTACTTC CASSLVVGGPANAGGQETQYF
- TRBJ2-1 - TRBV7-9 TGTGCCAGCAGCTTTGGAAGAATCGAGGAGCGCGACTTC CASSFGRIEERDF
- TRBJ1-6 - TRBV28 TGTGCCAGCATGTCCGAACCACAACCCCTCCACTTT CASMSEPQPLHF
- TRBJ2-7 - TRBV4-3 TGCGCCAGCAGCCAAGACGGGCTCCGCGAGCAGTACTTC CASSQDGLREQYF
- TRBJ1-1 - TRBV7-9 TGTGCCAGCAGCTTAGATCTAAGCGGGGGGACTGATGAGTTCTTT CASSLDLSGGTDEFF
- TRBJ2-5 - TRBV7-2 TGTGCCAGCAGCCCCAGGGGCCTGCGTACGTACGCCGAGTACTTC CASSPRGLRTYAEYF
TRBD1 TRBJ2-2 - TRBV11-2 TGTGCCAGCAGGGGACAGGGGACCACCGGGGAGCTGTTTTTT CASRGQGTTGELFF
- TRBJ2-3 - TRBV9 TGTGCCAGCAGCGGCGGAGGCACAGATCCGTTGTTTTTT CASSGGGTDPLFF
TRBD2 TRBJ2-6 - TRBV7-9 TGTGCCAGCAGCTTTGAAAGAAGCGGGGGGACCGACGTGCTGACTTTC CASSFERSGGTDVLTF
- TRBJ2-2 - TRBV5-1 TGCGCCAGCAGCTTGGTAGCGGCCAGCTCGTTTTTT CASSLVAASSFF
- TRBJ1-2 - TRBV7-9 TGTGCCAGCAGCTCGGCACGGACACACTATGGCTACACCTTC CASSSARTHYGYTF
- TRBJ2-7 - TRBV6-1 TGTGCCAGCAGTGAATCCAGGGACGAGCAGTACTTC CASSESRDEQYF